This entry lists 15 T cell receptor beta chains sequenced from one sample in a study of early T cells in non-severe SARS-CoV-2 infection. TCRdb reanalysed the 5' RACE reads using MiXCR and keeps one entry per CDR3 protein. Of 20,000 to 25,000 distinct CDR3 sequences in the sample, about 5% were seen once. Sequencing was performed on whole blood. The receptors stem from an adult who was a healthcare worker with PCR-confirmed SARS-CoV-2 infection or an uninfected control (not recorded which).

By share, this clonotype ranks as medium-sized (0.01 to 0.1%). The rearrangement links TRBV19 to TRBJ2-3; possible D gene TRBD2, 5 bases. In germline, CDR1 is LNHDA, CDR2 SQIVND (reference sequence). V was clipped by 4 bases and J by 3 bases, with 23 bases between them. CDR3 length: 18 amino acids. The CDR3 is CASSTFLIAPGGTDTQYF. CDR3 bases: TGTGCCAGTAGTACCTTTCTCATCGCCCCTGGCGGGACAGATACGCAGTATTTT.

In its sample, this clonotype was seen a few times. The gene calls are TRBV30 and TRBJ2-7, with TRBD2 matching over 8 bases. The CDR3 covers 14 residues. The trim removed 0 bases at V and 4 bases at J, leaving 5 bases unmatched. Germline V gene sequence: CDR1 GTSNPN, CDR2 SVGIG (reference sequence). Here the CDR3 DNA reads TGTGCCTGGAGTGTCCTACTAGCGGAGTACGAGCAGTACTTC. Protein product: CAWSVLLAEYEQYF.

A few counts support this clonotype. The gene calls are TRBV27 and TRBJ1-1; D is uncertain. V lost 3 bases and J lost 1, with 6 bases in between. Germline CDR1 reads MNHEY; CDR2 reads SMNVEV (reference sequence). The CDR3 consists of 13 residues. The CDR3 sequence: CASSFPGNTEAFF. The CDR3 nucleotides are TGTGCCAGCAGTTTTCCCGGGAACACTGAAGCTTTCTTT.

In its sample, this clonotype was seen a few times. The chain carries TRBV29-1 and TRBJ1-2; 8 positions agree with TRBD1. Germline trimming cut 6 bases from V and 5 bases from J; bases unmatched to any gene: 23. Germline V lookup: CDR1 SQVTM, CDR2 ANQGSEA. This CDR3 comprises 18 residues. The CDR3 region has the DNA TGCAGCGTCGTCGGACAGGGTTCGGCCGTTGGCGGCAGTTATGGCTACACCTTC. It yields the protein CSVVGQGSAVGGSYGYTF.

This clonotype occurred a few times. The chain is built from TRBV7-9 and TRBJ2-3; D might be TRBD1 (6 bases). The germline V and J ends were trimmed by 4 bases and 0 bases, with 14 bases remaining between them. Germline V gene sequence: CDR1 SEHNR, CDR2 FQNEAQ (reference sequence). This CDR3 spans 16 amino acids. The CDR3 loop reads CASSSYRDDSTDTQYF. CDR3 in DNA: TGTGCCAGCAGCTCGTACAGGGATGATAGCACAGATACGCAGTATTTT.

This clonotype appeared many times. The chain employs TRBV18 and TRBJ1-1; 8 positions match TRBD1. Germline assignment: CDR1 KGHSH and CDR2 LQKENI. The CDR3 contains 16 residues. The trim removed 5 bases at V and 5 bases at J, leaving 13 bases unmatched. This CDR3 reads CASSARQGARDTEAFF. The CDR3 DNA reads TGTGCCAGCTCAGCACGCCAGGGGGCGCGTGATACTGAAGCTTTCTTT.

This clonotype was recorded at least ten times. V gene TRBV5-6 combines with J gene TRBJ1-2, with unresolved D. V was cut by 4 bases and J by 0 bases, with 10 bases left in between. The CDR3 loop spans 14 amino acids. The V gene's germline CDR1 is SGHDT and CDR2 YYEEEE. CDR3 protein: CASSSVTANYGYTF. In DNA, the CDR3 is TGTGCCAGCAGCAGTGTTACAGCTAACTATGGCTACACCTTC.

Sample share makes this clonotype medium-sized (0.01 to 0.1%). V gene TRBV19 combines with J gene TRBJ2-1, with 9 bases that match TRBD2. CDR3 length: 15 residues. V shed 6 bases, J shed 1 base, and the junction held 4 bases outside the gene matches. Looked up from germline, CDR1 is LNHDA and CDR2 is SQIVND (reference sequence). The CDR3: CASRETSGSYNEQFF. CDR3 nucleotides: TGTGCCAGTAGAGAAACTAGCGGGTCCTACAATGAGCAGTTCTTC.

This clonotype was recorded at least ten times. V is TRBV5-6 and J is TRBJ2-1; D may be TRBD1 or TRBD2 (5 bases each). V shed 5 bases and J shed 3 bases, with 15 bases lying between them. CDR1 is SGHDT, CDR2 YYEEEE, per germline. The CDR3 extends over 15 amino acids. DNA of the CDR3: TGTGCCAGCAGTCGGGACGGACGGCACTACAATGAGCAGTTCTTC. It encodes CASSRDGRHYNEQFF.

This clonotype was observed many times. The chain combines TRBV11-2 with TRBJ1-5, with D hard to call. Germline V gives CDR1 SGHAT, CDR2 FQNNGV. The V gene lost 4 bases and the J gene lost 2 bases, with 15 bases spanning the gap. The CDR3 has 16 amino acids. DNA of the CDR3: TGTGCCAGCAGCTCCGGCGGGGTTGGAGGCAATCAGCCCCAGCATTTT. Protein product: CASSSGGVGGNQPQHF.

This clonotype was counted at least ten times. The rearrangement uses TRBV28 and TRBJ2-6; the D is unclear. V was pared by 6 bases and J by 2 bases, with 14 bases between. The V gene's germline CDR1 is MDHEN and CDR2 SYDVKM. This CDR3 contains 16 residues. The CDR3 DNA reads TGTGCCAGCAGGCCCAACCAACGCGCTGGGGCCAACGTCCTGACTTTC. It is translated as CASRPNQRAGANVLTF.

At least ten counts were recorded for this clonotype. The genes are TRBV5-5 and TRBJ1-2, with D uncertain. CDR1 SGHKS and CDR2 YYEKEE come from the germline V gene (reference sequence). This CDR3 comprises 14 residues. The V end was cut by 4 bases, the J end by 8 bases, with 18 bases between. The CDR3 sequence is CASSRWNWIGGYTF. For the CDR3, the DNA is TGTGCCAGCAGCCGATGGAACTGGATTGGAGGCTACACCTTC.

There are a few counts of this clonotype. The chain links TRBV7-9 to TRBJ2-7; D not certain. The CDR3 contains 12 residues. CDR1 is SEHNR and CDR2 is FQNEAQ in the germline V gene (reference sequence). Between the trimmed V and J ends, which lost 2 bases and 2 bases, there was a span of 4 bases. The CDR3 bases are TGTGCCAGCAGCTTAACTACCTACGAGCAGTACTTC. Translating it yields CASSLTTYEQYF.

The chain uses TRBV28 and TRBJ2-1; D is undetermined. V lost 2 bases and J lost 0, with 14 bases in between. This CDR3 has 17 residues. Germline CDR1 and CDR2: MDHEN and SYDVKM. In DNA form, the CDR3 reads TGTGCCAGCAGTTTAGTTAGACAAAAGAGCTCCTACAATGAGCAGTTCTTC. Its protein is CASSLVRQKSSYNEQFF.

At least ten counts were recorded for this clonotype. V is TRBV6-6 and J is TRBJ1-1, with a possible D match to TRBD1 (6 bases). Germline values: CDR1 MNHNY, CDR2 SVGAGI (reference sequence). This CDR3 spans 15 amino acids. V was pared by 5 bases and J by 0 bases, with 13 bases between. CDR3 bases: TGTGCCAGCAGTAACGGACAGCTCATGAACACTGAAGCTTTCTTT. It yields the protein CASSNGQLMNTEAFF.